The present T cell receptor (beta chain) was sequenced within a study of blood T cell repertoires in COVID-19. The sample holds one count of this clone. V shed 5 bases and J 9 bases; nucleotides not matched to a gene: 5. The germline V gene encodes CDR1 MDHEN and CDR2 SYDVKM. CDR3 length: 12 amino acids. Residents of approximately 25 US areas, aged roughly 18 to 95 years, made up the participants. The authors' processing: Reference gene primer amplification in the assay estimated nucleated cell counts. Generated by immunoSEQ multiplex PCR, the TCRdb table keeps only in-frame clones and is missing some. That table gives V, J and clone size, and the DNA gave D and trimming. The sample gives about 310,000 clones, around 89% of which show up once; over 8% is in the top ten.

The sequenced sample consisted of PBMCs or T cells enriched from blood (not recorded which). The receptor was isolated from a woman aged 40 to 55 who had recovered from COVID-19. The chain employs TRBV28 and TRBJ1-1; the match to TRBD1 covers 8 bases. The CDR3 DNA reads as TGTGCCAGCAGTCCCGGGACAGGTAAAGCTTTCTTT. Translating it yields CASSPGTGKAFF. The variable domain in full, completed from reference TRBV28 and TRBJ1-1, reads DVKVTQSSRYLVKRTGEKVFLECVQDMDHENMFWYRQDPGLGLRLIYFSYDVKMKEKGDIPEGYSVSREKKERFSLILESASTNQTSMYLCASSPGTGKAFFGQGTRLTVV.